The following is a T cell receptor beta chain sequence with its context. Its antigen is currently unknown. Produced via immunoSEQ multiplex PCR; TCRdb's table is partial and in-frame only. The sample lists under 85,000 clones, 85% to 95% occurring once. Germline CDR1 and CDR2: MNHNS and SASEGT. The J segment lost 7 bases and the V segment lost 3 bases, leaving 11 bases of the junction unmatched. The CDR3 has 17 amino acids. The data originate from a study of cytomegalovirus exposure and HLA in healthy donors. Whole-study findings and limits: Both high specificity and high sensitivity reportedly marked the classifier's diagnosis of cytomegalovirus status. Investigators reported approximately 150 TCR beta chains as tied to cytomegalovirus. Subsequent analysis of the approximately 120 validation repertoires found a tendency for first-cohort TCR clusters to co-occur.

This clonotype originated in a man in his late teens or twenties in good health and CMV-seropositive. V and J are TRBV6-1 and TRBJ2-1, with 11 bases aligning to TRBD2. The specimen was PBMCs. CDR3 protein: CASSELSGTSGRNEQFF. In nucleotides, the CDR3 is TGTGCCAGCAGTGAGCTTTCCGGGACTAGCGGTAGAAATGAGCAGTTCTTC.